The following is a TCR beta chain sequence with its context. Its matching antigen is unknown. This sample is part of a study of cytomegalovirus exposure and HLA in healthy donors. About the research overall: Within the Caucasian-associated ancestry cluster were roughly 81% of the roughly 400 genotyped donors.

Germline-derived CDR1 and CDR2 are SGHNT and YENEEA. The CDR3 loop spans 16 amino acids. The trim removed 5 bases at V and 4 bases at J, leaving 6 bases unmatched. Study results and limitations: CMV serostatus was the sole immune exposure data available.

The study ran its PCR with 60 Vbeta and 13 Jbeta primers. Clones were sequenced by immunoSEQ multiplex PCR, and TCRdb holds only the in-frame ones, with some missing. The sample holds tens of thousands of clones; under 9% are singletons and the top ten take 2% to 2.5%. Material for sequencing was PBMCs. This chain uses TRBV11-3 with TRBJ2-5; the match to TRBD2 covers 14 bases. This receptor was obtained from a man aged 50 to 60 in good health and CMV-seronegative. For the CDR3, the DNA is TGTGCCAGCAGCGCTCGGGGGACTAGCGGGGGAGAGACCCAGTACTTC. This encodes CASSARGTSGGETQYF.